This entry describes one T cell receptor beta chain. What it binds is not known. A sample-barcoded 5' primer and a J-beta primer mix were used in a second PCR of roughly 7 to 11 cycles. A template-switch adaptor that had 12 random nucleotides put a tag on each cDNA molecule. Individual samples furnished no less than 2.5 million CDR3-containing paired-end reads apiece. TCRdb recomputed calls from the 5' RACE reads with MiXCR, one row per CDR3 protein. Of about 900,000 distinct CDR3 sequences listed, 45% to 50% are singletons. V lost 4 bases and J lost 0, with 16 bases in between. Germline CDR1 is SQVTM and CDR2 is ANQGSEA. This CDR3 spans 16 amino acids. The data stem from a study of blood T cells in healthy people across ages. Whole-study results and caveats: Diversity of TCR beta per million T cells declined in a roughly linear way with age. Both naive CD4+ cell counts and diversity were greater in long-lived donors than in aged donors.

V is TRBV29-1 and J is TRBJ2-1; no firm D call. The source of this sequence is a man aged 25 to 45 in good health. Material for sequencing was blood. The CDR3 here is CSVGGGQSSSYNEQFF. CDR3 in DNA: TGCAGCGTTGGGGGTGGGCAGTCGAGCTCCTACAATGAGCAGTTCTTC.